The TCR beta chain under discussion was sequenced for a study of cytomegalovirus exposure and HLA in healthy donors. 60 Vbeta and 13 Jbeta primers were used in PCR. The protocol was immunoSEQ multiplex PCR, while the TCRdb copy is restricted to in-frame clones and leaves out a portion. The data show under 200,000 clones, around 75% seen once. Trimming at V came to 5 bases and at J to 5 bases, leaving 14 bases not matched to a gene. The CDR3 spans 17 residues. Germline V gene data show CDR1 as SEHNR and CDR2 as FQNEAQ (reference sequence). The sequenced sample was PBMCs. The chain joins TRBV7-9 to TRBJ2-5, with 10 bases identical to TRBD1. This clonotype originated in a young woman in good health and CMV-seronegative. In nucleotides, the CDR3 is TGTGCCAGCAGCACCGGACAGGGGGTAAAAGGACGTGAGACCCAGTACTTC. Translating gives CASSTGQGVKGRETQYF.